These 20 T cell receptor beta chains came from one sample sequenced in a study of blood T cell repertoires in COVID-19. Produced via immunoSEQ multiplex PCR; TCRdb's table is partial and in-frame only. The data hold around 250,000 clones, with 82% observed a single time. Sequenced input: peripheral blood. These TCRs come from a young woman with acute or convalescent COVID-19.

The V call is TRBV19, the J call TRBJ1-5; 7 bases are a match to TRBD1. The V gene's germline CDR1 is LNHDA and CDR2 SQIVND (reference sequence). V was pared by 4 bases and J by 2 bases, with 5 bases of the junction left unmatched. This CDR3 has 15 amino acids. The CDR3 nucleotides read TGTGCCAGTAGTACTACAGGGGACGGCAATCAGCCCCAGCATTTT. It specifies CASSTTGDGNQPQHF.

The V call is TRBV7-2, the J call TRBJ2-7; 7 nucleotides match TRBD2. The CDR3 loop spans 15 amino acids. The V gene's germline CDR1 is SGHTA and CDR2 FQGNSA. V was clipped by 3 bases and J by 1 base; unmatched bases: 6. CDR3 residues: CASSLSAGESYEQYF. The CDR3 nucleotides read TGTGCCAGCAGCTTGTCGGCGGGGGAATCCTACGAGCAGTACTTC. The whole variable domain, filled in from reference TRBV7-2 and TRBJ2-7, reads GAGVSQSPSNKVTEKGKDVELRCDPISGHTALYWYRQSLGQGLEFLIYFQGNSAPDKSGLPSDRFSAERTGGSVSTLTIQRTQQEDSAVYLCASSLSAGESYEQYFGPGTRLTVT.

The chain's CDR3 is CASSRGTATSSGANVLTF. The CDR3 nucleotides are TGTGCCAGCAGCCGCGGGACAGCCACGAGCTCTGGGGCCAACGTCCTGACTTTC. This chain connects TRBV3-1 (or the pseudogene TRBV3-2) to TRBJ2-6; perhaps TRBD1 as D (7 bases). Between the trimmed V and J ends, which lost 4 bases and 0 bases, there was a span of 16 bases. Germline CDR1 reads LGHDT; CDR2 reads YNNKEL (reference sequence). CDR3 length equals 18 residues.

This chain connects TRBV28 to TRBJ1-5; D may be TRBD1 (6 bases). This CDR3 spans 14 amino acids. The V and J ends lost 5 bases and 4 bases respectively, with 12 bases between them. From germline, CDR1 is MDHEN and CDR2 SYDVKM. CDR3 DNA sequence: TGTGCCAGCAGTCCGCAACAGGGAAATCAGCCCCAGCATTTT. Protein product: CASSPQQGNQPQHF.

CDR3 sequence (DNA): TGTGCCACCAGTGATTTGAGCGGGAGGGCCGCAGATACGCAGTATTTT. Protein sequence: CATSDLSGRAADTQYF. The V gene is TRBV24-1, the J gene TRBJ2-3; 10 nucleotides align to TRBD2. The germline gives CDR1 KGHDR, CDR2 SFDVKD. The junction had 3 bases not matched to a gene; V was cut back by 0 bases and J by 4 bases. This CDR3 has 16 amino acids.

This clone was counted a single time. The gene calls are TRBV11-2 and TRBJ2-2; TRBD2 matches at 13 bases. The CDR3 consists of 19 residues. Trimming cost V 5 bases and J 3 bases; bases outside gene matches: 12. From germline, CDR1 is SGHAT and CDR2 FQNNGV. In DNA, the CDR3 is TGTGCCAGCAGCCCTCAACTAGCGGGAGGGCCGTTGGACACCGGGGAGCTGTTTTTT. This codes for CASSPQLAGGPLDTGELFF.

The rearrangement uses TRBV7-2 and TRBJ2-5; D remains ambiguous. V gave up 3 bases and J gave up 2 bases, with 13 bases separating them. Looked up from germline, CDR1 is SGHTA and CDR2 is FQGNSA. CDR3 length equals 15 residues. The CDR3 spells CASSLVGSRQETQYF. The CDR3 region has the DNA TGTGCCAGCAGCTTGGTCGGGTCTAGGCAAGAGACCCAGTACTTC.

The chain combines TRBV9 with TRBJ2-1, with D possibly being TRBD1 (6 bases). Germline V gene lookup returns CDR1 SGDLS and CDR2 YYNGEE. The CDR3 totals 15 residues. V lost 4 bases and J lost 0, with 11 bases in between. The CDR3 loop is CASSTTGLSYNEQFF. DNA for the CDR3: TGTGCCAGCAGCACAACAGGGCTCTCCTACAATGAGCAGTTCTTC.

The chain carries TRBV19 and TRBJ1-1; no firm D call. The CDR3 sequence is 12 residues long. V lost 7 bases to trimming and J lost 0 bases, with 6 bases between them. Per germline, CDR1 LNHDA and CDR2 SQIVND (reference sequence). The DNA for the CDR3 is TGTGCCAGTAACCAGATGAACACTGAAGCTTTCTTT. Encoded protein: CASNQMNTEAFF.

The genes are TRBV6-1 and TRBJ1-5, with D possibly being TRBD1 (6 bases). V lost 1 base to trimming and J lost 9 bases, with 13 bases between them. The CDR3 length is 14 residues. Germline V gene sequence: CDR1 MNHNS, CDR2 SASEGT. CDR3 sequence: CASSEDRALVPQHF. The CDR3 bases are TGTGCCAGCAGTGAAGACAGGGCCCTAGTGCCCCAGCATTTT.

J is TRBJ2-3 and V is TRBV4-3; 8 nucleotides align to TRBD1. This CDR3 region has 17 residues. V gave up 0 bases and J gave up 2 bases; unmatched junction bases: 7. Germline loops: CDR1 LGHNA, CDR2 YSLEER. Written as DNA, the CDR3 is TGCGCCAGCAGCCAAGACGGCAGGGGGCATCCCACAGATACGCAGTATTTT. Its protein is CASSQDGRGHPTDTQYF.

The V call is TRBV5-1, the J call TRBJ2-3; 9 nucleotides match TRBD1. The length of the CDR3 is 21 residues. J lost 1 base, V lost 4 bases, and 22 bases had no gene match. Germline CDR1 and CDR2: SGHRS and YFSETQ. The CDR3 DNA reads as TGCGCCAGCAGCAAAGGCGGGCGGGACAGGGTCGTTTGGTCGGGCACAGATACGCAGTATTTT. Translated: CASSKGGRDRVVWSGTDTQYF.

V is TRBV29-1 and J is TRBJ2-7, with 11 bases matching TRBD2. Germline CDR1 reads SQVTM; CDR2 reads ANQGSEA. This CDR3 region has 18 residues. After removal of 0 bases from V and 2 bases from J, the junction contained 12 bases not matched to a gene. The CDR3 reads CSVEDGRRLAGTAYEQYF. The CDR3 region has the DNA TGCAGCGTTGAAGATGGGCGTAGACTAGCGGGAACCGCCTACGAGCAGTACTTC.

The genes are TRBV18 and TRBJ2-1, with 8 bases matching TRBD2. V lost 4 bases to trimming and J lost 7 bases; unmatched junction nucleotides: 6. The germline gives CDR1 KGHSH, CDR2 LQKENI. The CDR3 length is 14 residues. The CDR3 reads CASSRPTSVNEQFF. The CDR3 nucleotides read TGTGCCAGCTCACGCCCGACTAGCGTTAATGAGCAGTTCTTC.

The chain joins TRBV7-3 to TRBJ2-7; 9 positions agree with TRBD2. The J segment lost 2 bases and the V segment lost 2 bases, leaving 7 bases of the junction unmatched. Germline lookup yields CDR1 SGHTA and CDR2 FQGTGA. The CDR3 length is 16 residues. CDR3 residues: CASSLARTSVPYEQYF. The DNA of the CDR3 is TGTGCCAGCAGCTTAGCTCGGACTAGCGTACCCTACGAGCAGTACTTC.

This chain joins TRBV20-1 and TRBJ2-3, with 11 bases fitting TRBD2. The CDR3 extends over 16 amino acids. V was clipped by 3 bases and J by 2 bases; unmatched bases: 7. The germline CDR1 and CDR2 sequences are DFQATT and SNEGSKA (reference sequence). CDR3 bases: TGCAGTGCTAGTGCACTAGCGGGAGTCAACACAGATACGCAGTATTTT. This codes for CSASALAGVNTDTQYF.

The CDR3 nucleotides are TGTGCCAGCAGTTCAGGGTCGGGTAACTATGGCTACACCTTC. Its protein is CASSSGSGNYGYTF. The chain carries TRBV27 and TRBJ1-2; D is possibly TRBD1 (5 bases). V was cut by 4 bases and J by 1 base, with 10 bases left in between. CDR3 length: 14 residues. Germline assignment: CDR1 MNHEY and CDR2 SMNVEV (reference sequence).

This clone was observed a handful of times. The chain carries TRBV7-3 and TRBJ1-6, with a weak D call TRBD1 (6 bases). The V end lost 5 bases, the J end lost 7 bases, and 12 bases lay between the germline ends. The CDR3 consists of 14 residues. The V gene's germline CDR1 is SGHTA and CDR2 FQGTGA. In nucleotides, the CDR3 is TGTGCCAGCAGCCCCGGGGGGCCGAATTCACCCCTCCACTTT. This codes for CASSPGGPNSPLHF.

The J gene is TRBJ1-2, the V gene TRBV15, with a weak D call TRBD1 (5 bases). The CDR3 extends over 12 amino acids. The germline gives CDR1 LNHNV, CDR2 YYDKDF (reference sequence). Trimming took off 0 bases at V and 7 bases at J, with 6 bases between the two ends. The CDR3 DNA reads TGTGCCACCAGCAGAGACAGGGTTGGCTACACCTTC. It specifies CATSRDRVGYTF.

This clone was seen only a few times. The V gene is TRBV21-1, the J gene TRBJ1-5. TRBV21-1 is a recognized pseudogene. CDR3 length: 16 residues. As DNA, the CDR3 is TGTGCCAGCAGCAAAAGCGCAGTCACTCAGTCTGGGCCCCAGCATTTT. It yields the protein CASSKSAVTQSGPQHF.